This T cell receptor beta chain was captured by sequencing in a study of blood T cell repertoires in COVID-19. This CDR3 region has 17 residues. Germline V gives CDR1 SGDLS, CDR2 YYNGEE. J lost 0 bases, V lost 1 base, and 5 bases had no gene match. Using immunoSEQ multiplex PCR, the repertoire was profiled, and TCRdb retains in-frame clones only, with some absent. The sample has approximately 69,000 clones, over 80% seen once; the top ten hold roughly an eighth. The source material was peripheral blood. This sequence joins TRBV9 and TRBJ2-2; 8 bases agree with TRBD1. The TCR sequence derives from a woman of 80 years or more with acute or convalescent COVID-19. CDR3 amino acids: CASSVKGTGSNTGELFF. CDR3 nucleotide sequence: TGTGCCAGCAGCGTAAAAGGGACAGGCTCGAACACCGGGGAGCTGTTTTTT.